Listed below are T cell receptor beta chains from one sample, sequenced in a study of cytomegalovirus exposure and HLA in healthy donors. Profiling relied on immunoSEQ multiplex PCR, and the TCRdb table lists in-frame clones only, not all of them. The table lists about 120,000 clones, 60% to 80% of them singletons. Sequencing input: PBMCs. The receptor source for this set is a man aged 45 to 65 in good health and CMV-seropositive. The CDR3 runs from the conserved cysteine through the conserved F or W. D genes are given only for firm matches. Part of the rows lack a size; the others show once, few, many or a class for expanded clones.

>TRBD1|TRBV4-1|TRBJ2-1|NA
CASSRDRGRTNEQFF
TGCGCCAGCAGTCGGGACAGGGGGAGGACAAATGAGCAGTTCTTC
>NA|TRBV29-1|TRBJ1-2|NA
CSVAGGNYGYTF
TGCAGCGTGGCGGGGGGAAACTATGGCTACACCTTC
>TRBD1|TRBV6-6|TRBJ2-5|NA
CASTSKDRGSQTQYF
TGTGCCAGCACCTCGAAAGACAGGGGTAGTCAGACCCAGTACTTC
>TRBD1|TRBV28|TRBJ2-7|NA
CASRKQGNSYEQYF
TGTGCCAGCAGGAAACAGGGGAACTCCTACGAGCAGTACTTC
>NA|TRBV28|TRBJ1-1|NA
CASGRGTEAFF
TGTGCCAGCGGCAGGGGCACTGAAGCTTTCTTT
>NA|TRBV28|TRBJ2-7|NA
CASTQAAVGATYEQYF
TGTGCCAGCACCCAGGCCGCTGTAGGGGCGACCTACGAGCAGTACTTC
>TRBD1|TRBV19|TRBJ1-4|NA
CASTPDRRYNEKLFF
TGTGCCAGTACCCCGGACAGGAGATATAATGAAAAACTGTTTTTT
>TRBD1|TRBV5-1|TRBJ2-5|few
CASSVGQAAPQYF
TGCGCCAGCAGCGTGGGACAGGCCGCCCCGCAGTACTTC
>TRBD1|TRBV30|TRBJ2-7|NA
CAWSPGGMGEQYF
TGTGCCTGGAGCCCAGGGGGAATGGGCGAGCAGTACTTC
>TRBD2|TRBV7-8|TRBJ2-7|NA
CASSPGPGLALVYF
TGTGCCAGCAGCCCTGGGCCGGGACTAGCGCTCGTCTACTTC
>NA|TRBV2|TRBJ1-4|NA
CASSVVGLLGEKLFF
TGTGCCAGCAGTGTAGTGGGGCTTTTGGGTGAAAAACTGTTTTTT
>TRBD1|TRBV4-1|TRBJ1-1|NA
CASSPRSGQVPEAFF
TGCGCCAGCAGCCCTCGCTCGGGACAGGTGCCTGAAGCTTTCTTT
>NA|TRBV11-2|TRBJ1-1|NA
CASSFPGAGVNTEAFF
TGTGCCAGCAGCTTCCCCGGGGCGGGAGTGAACACTGAAGCTTTCTTT
>NA|TRBV6-1|TRBJ2-1|few
CASIFSGYNEQFF
TGTGCCAGCATTTTCAGCGGGTATAATGAGCAGTTCTTC
>TRBD1|TRBV6-1|TRBJ1-4|NA
CASSEGQGAEEKLFF
TGTGCCAGCAGCGAAGGGCAGGGGGCAGAGGAAAAACTGTTTTTT
>NA|TRBV28|TRBJ1-2|NA
CASSPPWAREVGYTF
TGTGCCAGCAGTCCACCTTGGGCCAGGGAAGTTGGCTACACCTTC
>NA|TRBV30|TRBJ2-7|NA
CAWSPGQGVFVQAGGSYEQYF
TGTGCCTGGAGCCCGGGACAGGGTGTTTTTGTTCAGGCGGGAGGGTCCTACGAGCAGTACTTC
>TRBD2|TRBV28|TRBJ2-5|NA
CASKSGGRGETQYF
TGTGCCAGCAAAAGCGGGGGGCGAGGAGAGACCCAGTACTTC
>NA|TRBV5-1|TRBJ2-5|few
CASSLGRGTRETQYF
TGCGCCAGCAGCTTGGGCAGGGGTACGCGAGAGACCCAGTACTTC
>NA|TRBV30|TRBJ2-3|once
CAWSNRGVTDTQYF
TGTGCCTGGAGTAATAGGGGCGTAACAGATACGCAGTATTTT
>TRBD2|TRBV5-5|TRBJ2-3|NA
CASNARVAGGEDTQYF
TGTGCCAGTAACGCCCGAGTAGCGGGAGGGGAAGATACGCAGTATTTT
>TRBD1|TRBV7-9|TRBJ1-1|NA
CASSFGRGVTEAFF
TGTGCCAGCAGCTTCGGCAGGGGGGTTACTGAAGCTTTCTTT
>TRBD2|TRBV4-3|TRBJ2-7|NA
CASSQDIRGGPLYEQYF
TGCGCCAGCAGCCAAGACATACGCGGGGGACCCTTGTACGAGCAGTACTTC
>TRBD1|TRBV6-1|TRBJ1-1|NA
CASRGGQTNTEAFF
TGTGCCAGCAGGGGGGGACAGACGAACACTGAAGCTTTCTTT
>NA|TRBV5-6|TRBJ2-3|once
CASSLTDTDTQYF
TGTGCCAGCAGCTTGACTGACACAGATACGCAGTATTTT
>TRBD1|TRBV5-6|TRBJ1-2|NA
CASSSEGQGARYTF
TGTGCCAGCAGCTCGGAGGGACAGGGGGCACGCTACACCTTC
>NA|TRBV28|TRBJ2-2|NA
CASSGRRTSFYPGELFF
TGTGCCAGCAGCGGACGGCGTACTAGCTTTTATCCCGGGGAGCTGTTTTTT
>TRBD1|TRBV19|TRBJ1-5|NA
CASSIQGARHQPQHF
TGTGCCAGTAGTATCCAGGGGGCGAGGCACCAGCCCCAGCATTTT
>NA|TRBV6-1|TRBJ1-2|NA
CASNPPDRYGYTF
TGTGCCAGCAATCCACCGGACAGATATGGCTACACCTTC